Each of the 7 T cell receptor beta chains below was sequenced from the same sample in a study of CD4 T cells in relation to SARS-CoV-2 and coronaviruses. CD4+ T cells from unexposed donors were obtained before the COVID-19 pandemic (2011-2018). Isolation of CD4+ T cells took place after roughly nine days in culture. Repertoires were generated with immunoSEQ multiplex PCR, while TCRdb's copy carries only in-frame clones and drops some. The data show roughly 19,000 clones, 76% seen once. Their antigen targets remain unknown. Source material: CD4+ T cells from PBMCs, cultured in vitro. These receptors came from a human donor in good health.

The genes are TRBV18 and TRBJ2-7; 8 bases map to TRBD1. Germline trimming cut 1 base from V and 5 bases from J; bases unmatched to any gene: 10. Germline V gene lookup returns CDR1 KGHSH and CDR2 LQKENI. This CDR3 has 16 amino acids. The CDR3 reads CASSPQPTGGFDEQYF. The CDR3 DNA reads as TGTGCCAGCTCACCACAGCCAACAGGGGGATTCGACGAGCAGTACTTC.

This chain joins TRBV28 and TRBJ1-2, with 11 bases identical to TRBD1. J was trimmed by 9 bases and V by 5 bases; bases with no gene match: 8. CDR1 MDHEN and CDR2 SYDVKM come from the germline V gene. This CDR3 contains 14 residues. The CDR3 loop reads CASSPRDRGWRYTF. The CDR3 DNA follows: TGTGCCAGCAGTCCCCGGGACAGGGGGTGGCGCTACACCTTC.

This chain connects TRBV6-5 to TRBJ2-1; 9 positions agree with TRBD2. The CDR3 runs 14 residues. Looked up from germline, CDR1 is MNHEY and CDR2 is SVGAGI. Trimming took 6 bases from V and 8 from J; bases not matched to a gene: 8. CDR3: CASRAGGPGDEQFF. In nucleotides, the CDR3 is TGTGCCAGCAGGGCGGGAGGGCCCGGGGATGAGCAGTTCTTC.

The chain joins TRBV6-5 to TRBJ1-2; 10 bases are a match to TRBD1. Germline assignment: CDR1 MNHEY and CDR2 SVGAGI. The CDR3 sequence is 15 residues long. Losses at the gene ends were 6 bases for V and 6 bases for J; bases not matched to a gene: 10. CDR3 region: CASRTGTGESHGYTF. CDR3 in DNA: TGTGCCAGCAGGACCGGGACAGGGGAGTCGCATGGCTACACCTTC.

This chain joins TRBV30 and TRBJ1-4; D possibly corresponds to TRBD1 (5 bases). Trimming stripped 2 bases from V and 7 bases from J, with 11 bases between. The germline V gene has CDR1 GTSNPN and CDR2 SVGIG (reference sequence). The CDR3 loop spans 13 amino acids. As DNA, the CDR3 is TGTGCCTGGAGTCGCCAGGGAGGTGAAAAACTGTTTTTT. Translation gives CAWSRQGGEKLFF. Based on the CDR3 plus reference TRBV30 and TRBJ1-4, the full variable domain is SQTIHQWPATLVQPVGSPLSLECTVEGTSNPNLYWYRQAAGRGLQLLFYSVGIGQISSEVPQNLSASRPQDRQFILSSKKLLLSDSGFYLCAWSRQGGEKLFFGSGTQLSVL.

The chain recombines TRBV9 with TRBJ2-3; D might be TRBD2 (6 bases). V dropped 0 bases and J dropped 6 bases, with 11 bases sitting between them. Germline V gene data show CDR1 as SGDLS and CDR2 as YYNGEE. The CDR3 totals 14 residues. The CDR3 nucleotides are TGTGCCAGCAGCGTAGACGGGAGCGGGGATACGCAGTATTTT. Protein: CASSVDGSGDTQYF.

The chain employs TRBV25-1 and TRBJ1-6; D call uncertain. The CDR3 totals 16 residues. Germline loops: CDR1 MGHDK, CDR2 SYGVNS. Trimming shortened V by 1 base and J by 7 bases, and 14 bases separated the two germline ends. CDR3 protein: CASSELGPAENSPLHF. In nucleotides, the CDR3 is TGTGCCAGCAGTGAATTAGGGCCAGCGGAAAATTCACCCCTCCACTTT. Using reference TRBV25-1 and TRBJ1-6 for the parts outside the CDR3, the full variable domain is EADIYQTPRYLVIGTGKKITLECSQTMGHDKMYWYQQDPGMELHLIHYSYGVNSTEKGDLSSESTVSRIRTEHFPLTLESARPSHTSQYLCASSELGPAENSPLHFGNGTRLTVT.